A single sample gave rise to the 15 T cell receptor beta chains below, sequenced in a study of cytomegalovirus exposure and HLA in healthy donors. Vbeta (60) and Jbeta (13) primers were used in the PCR. Clones were sequenced by immunoSEQ multiplex PCR, and TCRdb holds only the in-frame ones, with some missing. In total, the table holds 100,000 to 150,000 clones. The sequencing input was PBMCs. The receptors were sampled from a woman between 35 and 50 years old in good health and CMV-seronegative.

As DNA, the CDR3 is TGTGCCAGCAGCTTAGCGGCCAGGAACTATGGCTACACCTTC. This translates into CASSLAARNYGYTF. This chain connects TRBV7-9 to TRBJ1-2; unclear D gene. This CDR3 is 14 amino acids long. CDR1 and CDR2 (germline): SEHNR, FQNEAQ (reference sequence). V lost 0 bases to trimming and J lost 2 bases, with 7 bases between them. Supplemented by reference TRBV7-9 and TRBJ1-2, the full variable domain reads DTGVSQNPRHKITKRGQNVTFRCDPISEHNRLYWYRQTLGQGPEFLTYFQNEAQLEKSRLLSDRFSAERPKGSFSTLEIQRTEQGDSAMYLCASSLAARNYGYTFGSGTRLTVV.

The V gene is TRBV28, the J gene TRBJ2-7; TRBD2 is a possible D gene (5 bases). Germline values: CDR1 MDHEN, CDR2 SYDVKM. The CDR3 has 14 amino acids. The V end lost 5 bases, the J end lost 1 base, and 12 bases lay between the germline ends. The CDR3 DNA follows: TGTGCCAGCAGTCCCTCCGAGGGTTCCTACGAGCAGTACTTC. It codes for CASSPSEGSYEQYF.

The chain joins TRBV9 to TRBJ2-7, with 7 bases matching TRBD1. Germline V gives CDR1 SGDLS, CDR2 YYNGEE. The CDR3 totals 13 residues. The V segment lost 2 bases and the J segment 6 bases; nucleotides outside the gene matches: 5. The CDR3 is CASSVGQLGEQYF. In nucleotides, the CDR3 is TGTGCCAGCAGCGTGGGACAGTTAGGCGAGCAGTACTTC.

V is TRBV13 and J is TRBJ2-1; the match to TRBD2 covers 9 bases. V lost 7 bases, J lost 9 bases, and 7 bases stayed unmatched. CDR3 length: 13 amino acids. CDR1 is PRHDT, CDR2 FYEKMQ, per germline (reference sequence). CDR3 amino acids: CASNQAGGPEQFF. The CDR3 nucleotides read TGTGCCAGCAACCAGGCGGGGGGGCCTGAGCAGTTCTTC.

The rearrangement uses TRBV5-6 and TRBJ1-6, with D possibly TRBD1 on 5 matching bases. Trimming removed 1 base at V and 0 bases at J, with 8 bases between. Germline values: CDR1 SGHDT, CDR2 YYEEEE. The CDR3 covers 16 residues. In nucleotides, the CDR3 is TGTGCCAGCAGCTTGTACGGGGGCTCCTATAATTCACCCCTCCACTTT. This codes for CASSLYGGSYNSPLHF. Drawing the rest from reference TRBV5-6 and TRBJ1-6, the complete variable domain is DAGVTQSPTHLIKTRGQQVTLRCSPKSGHDTVSWYQQALGQGPQFIFQYYEEEERQRGNFPDRFSGHQFPNYSSELNVNALLLGDSALYLCASSLYGGSYNSPLHFGNGTRLTVT.

The V and J genes are TRBV18 and TRBJ1-3; a weak D match, TRBD1 (5 bases). Germline CDR1 and CDR2: KGHSH and LQKENI. V lost 6 bases, J lost 0 bases, and 12 bases lay in between. The CDR3 extends over 15 amino acids. CDR3 nucleotide sequence: TGTGCCAGCTCCTTGACAGAACTCTCTGGAAACACCATATATTTT. It is translated as CASSLTELSGNTIYF.

The chain uses TRBV6-5 and TRBJ2-7; 8 bases match TRBD1. The CDR3 has 14 amino acids. The junction had 9 bases not matched to a gene; V was cut back by 5 bases and J by 6 bases. The V gene's germline CDR1 is MNHEY and CDR2 SVGAGI. The CDR3 nucleotides are TGTGCCAGCAGTAATACAGGGGGTACCACCGAGCAGTACTTC. Its translation is CASSNTGGTTEQYF.

The chain employs TRBV2 and TRBJ2-2; TRBD1 aligns across 7 bases. The length of the CDR3 is 16 residues. Germline values: CDR1 SNHLY, CDR2 FYNNEI. Germline trimming cut 6 bases from V and 3 bases from J; bases unmatched to any gene: 10. CDR3: CASSPRQGGDTGELFF. The CDR3 DNA sequence: TGTGCCAGCAGCCCCAGACAGGGCGGAGACACCGGGGAGCTGTTTTTT. The full variable domain, its missing parts supplied by reference TRBV2 and TRBJ2-2, is EPEVTQTPSHQVTQMGQEVILRCVPISNHLYFYWYRQILGQKVEFLVSFYNNEISEKSEIFDDQFSVERPDGSNFTLKIRSTKLEDSAMYFCASSPRQGGDTGELFFGEGSRLTVL.

V is TRBV11-3 and J is TRBJ2-1, with a weak D call TRBD1 (5 bases). V shed 5 bases and J shed 1 base, with 12 bases lying between them. CDR3 length: 15 amino acids. Germline V CDR1 and CDR2: SGHNT, YENEEA. CDR3 in amino acids: CASSLTGASYNEQFF. DNA for the CDR3: TGTGCCAGCAGCCTAACAGGCGCATCCTACAATGAGCAGTTCTTC.

This chain links TRBV5-1 with TRBJ1-5, with 7 bases aligning to TRBD1. V shed 1 base and J 2 bases; nucleotides not matched to a gene: 3. The CDR3 is 15 residues long. The germline gives CDR1 SGHRS, CDR2 YFSETQ. As DNA, the CDR3 is TGCGCCAGCAGCTTGACAGGGGTTGGCAATCAGCCCCAGCATTTT. Encoded protein: CASSLTGVGNQPQHF.

The CDR3 loop is CSVASGNYGYTF. CDR3 DNA: TGCAGCGTTGCATCAGGGAACTATGGCTACACCTTC. This chain connects TRBV29-1 to TRBJ1-2; TRBD1 is a possible D gene (5 bases). Germline V gives CDR1 SQVTM, CDR2 ANQGSEA. The V end was cut by 4 bases, the J end by 2 bases, with 8 bases between. The length of the CDR3 is 12 residues.

The chain employs TRBV6-5 and TRBJ1-2; D unresolved. The CDR3 spans 11 residues. V lost 4 bases and J 3 bases, leaving 3 bases between the germline ends. Per the germline V gene, CDR1 is MNHEY and CDR2 is SVGAGI. The CDR3 loop reads CASSSDYGYTF. CDR3 DNA sequence: TGTGCCAGCAGTTCTGACTATGGCTACACCTTC.

This sequence joins TRBV4-3 and TRBJ1-3; D call uncertain. V lost 0 bases and J 4 bases, leaving 16 bases between the germline ends. Germline CDR1 is LGHNA and CDR2 is YSLEER. This CDR3 comprises 17 residues. The CDR3 DNA is TGCGCCAGCAGCCAAGATCGAGGCAAGCTTTCAGGAAACACCATATATTTT. As protein: CASSQDRGKLSGNTIYF.

This chain links TRBV4-1 with TRBJ2-5; TRBD1 agrees at 7 bases. The germline V gene encodes CDR1 MGHRA and CDR2 YSYEKL. With 3 bases clipped from V and 5 bases from J, the junction kept 9 bases outside the gene matches. The CDR3 loop spans 15 amino acids. CDR3 loop: CASSHRDRASETQYF. The CDR3 DNA sequence: TGCGCCAGCAGCCACCGGGACAGAGCGTCTGAGACCCAGTACTTC.

The chain recombines TRBV5-4 with TRBJ1-2, with TRBD1 matching over 7 bases. The ends lost 4 bases at V and 0 bases at J; junction bases unmatched: 12. Germline V gene data show CDR1 as SGHNT and CDR2 as YYREEE (reference sequence). The length of the CDR3 is 17 residues. DNA of the CDR3: TGTGCCAGCAGCCCAGGGGGGCAAAGGACTTCTAACTATGGCTACACCTTC. Translated: CASSPGGQRTSNYGYTF.